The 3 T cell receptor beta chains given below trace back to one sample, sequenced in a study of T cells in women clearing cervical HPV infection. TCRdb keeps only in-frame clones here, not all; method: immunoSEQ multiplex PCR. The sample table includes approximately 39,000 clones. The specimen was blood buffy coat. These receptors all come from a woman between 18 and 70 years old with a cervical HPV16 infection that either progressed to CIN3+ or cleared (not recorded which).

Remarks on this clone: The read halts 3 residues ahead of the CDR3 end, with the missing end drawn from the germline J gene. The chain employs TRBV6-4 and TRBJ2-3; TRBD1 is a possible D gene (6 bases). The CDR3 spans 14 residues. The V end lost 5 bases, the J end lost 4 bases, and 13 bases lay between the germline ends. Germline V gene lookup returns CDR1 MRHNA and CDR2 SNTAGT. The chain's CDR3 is CASSTDRRADTQYF. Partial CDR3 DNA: TGTGCCAGCAGTACCGACAGGCGGGCAGATACG.

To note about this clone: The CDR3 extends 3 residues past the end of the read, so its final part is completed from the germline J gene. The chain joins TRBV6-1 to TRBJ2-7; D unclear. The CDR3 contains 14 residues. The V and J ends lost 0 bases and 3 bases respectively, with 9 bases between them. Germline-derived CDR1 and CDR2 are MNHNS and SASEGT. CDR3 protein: CASSEALDIYEQYF. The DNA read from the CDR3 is TGTGCCAGCAGTGAAGCGCTTGACATCTACGAG.

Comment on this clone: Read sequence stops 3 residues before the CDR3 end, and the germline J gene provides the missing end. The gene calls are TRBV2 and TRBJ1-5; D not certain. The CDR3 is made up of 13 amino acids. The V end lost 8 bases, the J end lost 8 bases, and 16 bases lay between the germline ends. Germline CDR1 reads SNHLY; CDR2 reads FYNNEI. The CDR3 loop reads CASPGDHQEPQHF. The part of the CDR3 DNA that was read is TGTGCCAGCCCAGGAGACCACCAAGAGCCC.